This T cell receptor (beta chain) was recovered during a study of vaccination and CD4 T cells after COVID-19. By sample share, this clonotype is medium-sized (0.01 to 0.1%). Its cognate antigen is unknown. Trimming stripped 5 bases from V and 7 bases from J, with 14 bases between. Germline CDR1 is SEHNR and CDR2 is FQNEAQ (reference sequence). The CDR3 has 13 residues. Study outcomes and limitations: From a median of about 21 to 40, SARS-CoV-2-reactive clonotypes increased, though not significantly. Convalescent patients displayed spike mono-reactivity in 304 of 307 vaccine-specific clones.

Sequencing of DNA taken from cultured CD4+ T cells relied on the Oncomine TCR Beta short-read assay. Someone extracted genomic DNA from cultured CD4+ T cells. TCRdb re-called the PCR reads with MiXCR, one entry per CDR3 protein. The sample yields 7,400 or so distinct CDR3 sequences, approximately 50% seen once. Indicated treatment: roughly 11-day PBMC culture with coronavirus spike peptide pools or control peptides (ViraFEST assay). IL-2 at roughly 9.6 IU/ml and peptide pools at approximately 10 ug/ml were added to PBMCs cultured at two million per well. This receptor was obtained from a human donor who had recovered from COVID-19. The chain employs TRBV7-9 and TRBJ1-2, with D perhaps matching TRBD1 (6 bases). The sample comprised CD4+ T cells from blood, cultured in vitro. In nucleotides, the CDR3 is TGTGCCAGCAGCCCCAGGGGCTCTGGTGGCTACACCTTC. Protein product: CASSPRGSGGYTF.